This TCR beta chain stems from a study of cytotoxic CD8 clonotypes in ibrutinib-treated CLL. Study-level findings and limits: Clonality went up at the time of ibrutinib response, stayed stable in sustained remission, and later dropped back toward its baseline level at progression. Clonality correlated strongly with circulating CD8+ T cells and exceeded age-matched healthy donors at baseline. Public clonotypes, found uncommonly, either contracted or stayed stable on treatment.

This clone is classed as medium-sized. As yet, its antigen is unknown. The protocol was immunoSEQ multiplex PCR, while the TCRdb copy is restricted to in-frame clones and leaves out a portion. The sample has fewer than 100,000 clones, about four fifths seen once; the top ten hold roughly 4.8%. The CDR3 extends over 15 amino acids. Germline V lookup: CDR1 LNHDA, CDR2 SQIVND (reference sequence). With 6 bases removed from V and 8 bases from J, the gap between germline ends came to 22 bases. The chain combines TRBV19 with TRBJ1-2, with TRBD1 as a possible D gene (5 bases). The sequences come from PBMCs, collected after 12 months of ibrutinib treatment. The source is a human donor with chronic lymphocytic leukemia. The CDR3 is CASSKAGQPRTGYTF. The DNA for the CDR3 is TGTGCCAGTAGCAAGGCGGGGCAGCCCCGAACGGGCTACACCTTC.